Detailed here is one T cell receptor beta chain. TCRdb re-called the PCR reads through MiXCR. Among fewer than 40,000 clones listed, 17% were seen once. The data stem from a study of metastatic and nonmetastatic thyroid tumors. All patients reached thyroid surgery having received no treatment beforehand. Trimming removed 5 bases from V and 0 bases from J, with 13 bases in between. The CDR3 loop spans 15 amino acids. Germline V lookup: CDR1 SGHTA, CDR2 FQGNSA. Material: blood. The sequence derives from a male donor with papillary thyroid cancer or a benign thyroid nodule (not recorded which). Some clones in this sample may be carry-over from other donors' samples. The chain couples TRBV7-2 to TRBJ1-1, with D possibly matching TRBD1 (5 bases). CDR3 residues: CASSRDSGLNTEAFF. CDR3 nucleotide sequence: TGTGCCAGCAGCCGGGATTCGGGGCTGAACACTGAAGCTTTCTTT.